This T cell receptor beta chain was identified during a study of cytomegalovirus exposure and HLA in healthy donors. Study-wide results and caveats: Most likely, a cluster of highly shared sequence variants arose as a sequencing artifact. Indistinguishability led to the exclusion of some V segments, TRBV6-2 and TRBV6-3 included.

The PCR contained 60 Vbeta and 13 Jbeta primers. The protocol was immunoSEQ multiplex PCR, while the TCRdb copy is restricted to in-frame clones and leaves out a portion. The data contain 210,000 or so clones, roughly 91% of them singletons. The sample holds one count of this clone. Its antigen remains unknown. The germline V gene has CDR1 SGHRS and CDR2 YFSETQ. This CDR3 comprises 17 residues. Trimming took 0 bases from V and 0 from J, leaving 10 bases between them. The V gene is TRBV5-1, the J gene TRBJ1-6; D remains ambiguous. Sequenced sample: PBMCs. The TCR comes from a woman aged 18-35 years in good health and CMV-seronegative. The CDR3 nucleotides read TGCGCCAGCAGCTTGGTCTCCGCGAGCTCCTATAATTCACCCCTCCACTTT. Translated, it gives CASSLVSASSYNSPLHF.